The table lists the clone carrying this T cell receptor (beta chain) with a count of one. The data derive from a study of blood T cell repertoires in COVID-19. Study context: The United States, Italy and Spain supplied acute and convalescent COVID-19 samples. Sample material is recorded as cDNA or gDNA derived from T cells, B-cell-depleted T cells, or PBMCs.

Sequenced by immunoSEQ multiplex PCR; TCRdb stores in-frame clones only, minus some. The table records 180,000 or so clones, 75% to 90% of them present only once. Recruitment covered under 25 US areas and drew participants whose ages spanned roughly 18 to 100 years. Participants' reported clinical history set cohort assignment. The germline CDR1 and CDR2 sequences are SNHLY and FYNNEI. J lost 3 bases, V lost 4 bases, and 4 bases had no gene match. The CDR3 is made up of 15 amino acids. Material: PBMCs or T cells enriched from blood (not recorded which). V gene TRBV2 combines with J gene TRBJ2-2, with 8 positions matching TRBD1. The receptor's source is a woman aged 40 to 49 with acute COVID-19. CDR3 region: CASSVDRADTGELFF. The DNA for the CDR3 is TGTGCCAGCAGTGTGGACAGGGCGGACACCGGGGAGCTGTTTTTT.